One sample yielded the 5 T cell receptor beta chains listed below, sequenced in a study of cytomegalovirus exposure and HLA in healthy donors. Primers: 60 Vbeta forward and 13 Jbeta reverse. The assay was immunoSEQ multiplex PCR, and TCRdb's table has in-frame clones only and misses some. The sample has about 200,000 clones; roughly 80% are singletons. Specimen: PBMCs. The receptors derive from a male donor in good health and CMV-seropositive.

The V gene is TRBV13, the J gene TRBJ2-7; D gene uncertain. The CDR3 runs to 12 residues. Germline values: CDR1 PRHDT, CDR2 FYEKMQ (reference sequence). With 4 bases removed from V and 1 base from J, the gap between germline ends came to 5 bases. CDR3 sequence: CASSSESYEQYF. The CDR3 DNA reads TGTGCCAGCAGCTCAGAATCCTACGAGCAGTACTTC.

For the CDR3, the DNA is TGTGCCAGCAGCGTAAGTGACAGGACTTGGTCACCCCTCCACTTT. Amino acid sequence: CASSVSDRTWSPLHF. The chain employs TRBV9 and TRBJ1-6, with D possibly TRBD1 on 6 matching bases. Germline V gives CDR1 SGDLS, CDR2 YYNGEE. V was shortened by 1 base and J by 10 bases, with 15 bases between the two germline ends. This CDR3 has 15 amino acids.

The chain combines TRBV15 with TRBJ2-1; 7 bases agree with TRBD2. CDR3 size: 17 residues. CDR1 LNHNV and CDR2 YYDKDF come from the germline V gene (reference sequence). Trimming removed 3 bases from V and 6 bases from J; junction bases left unmatched: 14. The CDR3 sequence: CATSRDKDSRGVNEQFF. The DNA of the CDR3 is TGTGCCACCAGCAGGGACAAGGACTCCCGGGGGGTCAATGAGCAGTTCTTC.

The V and J genes are TRBV4-1 and TRBJ1-5; D is unresolved. The germline V gene encodes CDR1 MGHRA and CDR2 YSYEKL. Trimming removed 0 bases from V and 4 bases from J, with 4 bases in between. The CDR3 totals 13 residues. Here the CDR3 DNA reads TGCGCCAGCAGCCAAGACCCGAATCAGCCCCAGCATTTT. Its protein is CASSQDPNQPQHF.

The DNA of the CDR3 is TGTGCCAGTACCGCGGGACAGGGTCCCTACGAGCAGTACTTC. Amino acid sequence: CASTAGQGPYEQYF. The chain joins TRBV19 to TRBJ2-7; the match to TRBD1 covers 9 bases. Per the germline V gene, CDR1 is LNHDA and CDR2 is SQIVND (reference sequence). The CDR3 runs to 14 residues. Trimming took 7 bases from V and 2 from J; bases not matched to a gene: 6.